This T cell receptor beta chain was sequenced during a study of T cell responses to AZD1222 COVID-19 vaccine. CDR1 is LNHDA and CDR2 is SQIVND in the germline V gene (reference sequence). This CDR3 region has 13 residues. V shed 2 bases and J 4 bases; nucleotides not matched to a gene: 1. Here immunoSEQ multiplex PCR was the method, and the copy in TCRdb shows in-frame clones only, minus some. In the table there are roughly 67,000 clones, about three quarters of which are singletons. As regards this clone: Its antigen remains unidentified.

Study-level points and caveats: Baseline testing showed seropositivity in only 5 or 6 AZD1222 recipients. Repertoire sampling occurred only after the peak T cell response. In a largely white British group with more females than males, clonal diversity was possibly underestimated.

The chain recombines TRBV19 with TRBJ1-2; 7 bases line up with TRBD1. This receptor was obtained from an adult in good health. The sample consisted of peripheral blood, taken on day 0 of AZD1222 vaccination. The CDR3 nucleotides read TGTGCCAGTAGTATAACAGGGGCCTATGGCTACACCTTC. Its translation is CASSITGAYGYTF.